This TCR beta chain originates from a study of cytomegalovirus exposure and HLA in healthy donors. Study-wide results and caveats: The availability of immune exposure information extended only to CMV serostatus. For most TCR beta V segments, an earlier analysis put the productive rate at about 87% or about 30% of the time.

Details on this clone: Its antigen is currently unknown.

Germline loops: CDR1 SGHAT, CDR2 FQNNGV. V lost 3 bases, J lost 4 bases, and 6 bases stayed unmatched. The length of the CDR3 is 16 residues. In the PCR, 60 Vbeta and 13 Jbeta primers were used. Data came from immunoSEQ multiplex PCR; TCRdb stores just in-frame clones and leaves some out. Of 150,000 to 200,000 clones in the sample, over 60% are singletons; the top ten hold approximately 5.1%. This receptor was identified in a man aged 40-50 years in good health and CMV-seronegative. Sample: PBMCs. The gene calls are TRBV11-2 and TRBJ1-4; 9 positions match TRBD1. Here the CDR3 reads CASSFRQGGYNEKLFF. CDR3 DNA: TGTGCCAGCAGCTTCCGACAGGGGGGGTATAATGAAAAACTGTTTTTT.